This TCR beta chain emerged from a study of regulatory T cells in long-lasting Graves disease. The study's findings and limits: Preferential use of TRBV28, TRBJ1-2 and TRBJ2-5 was seen in persistent disease.

Arm-PCR with iRepertoire HTBI primers amplified the CDR3 regions for these TCR beta libraries. Per the study methods: Identification yielded approximately 66 TRBV and some 15 TRBJ segments across samples. TCRdb re-called the multiplex PCR reads with MiXCR, one entry per CDR3 protein. The V and J calls were not made by the authors but by TCRdb's processing. The sample records fewer than 550,000 distinct CDR3 sequences, over 15% being singletons. The time point denotes: newly diagnosed GD, antithyroid drugs for less than 3 months. PBMC-extracted RNA yielded the TCR library. Staff drew roughly 10 milliliters of peripheral blood into EDTA tubes. This clonotype has a single count. Its antigen is currently unknown. Unmatched junction bases numbered 4, after V lost 4 bases and J lost 8 bases. The CDR3 covers 12 residues. Germline CDR1 is SNHLY and CDR2 is FYNNEI. These same records also appear under a second study, on T cells in Graves' hyperthyroidism and ophthalmopathy. As that report states: Blood also carried most thyroid clonotypes expanded above 0.001.

The sequence was collected from a woman aged 18-35 years with Graves disease. Source: peripheral blood mononuclear cells (PBMCs), taken at new diagnosis, from a patient treated with antithyroid drugs. This chain joins TRBV2 and TRBJ1-1, with 7 bases fitting TRBD1. CDR3 in amino acids: CASSGGDREAFF. The CDR3 DNA follows: TGTGCCAGCAGTGGTGGGGACAGAGAAGCTTTCTTT.